This T cell receptor beta chain was obtained from a study of shared T cell receptors in the human thymus. This CDR3 region has 17 residues. Using immunoSEQ multiplex PCR, the repertoire was profiled, and TCRdb retains in-frame clones only, with some absent. The table lists about 660,000 clones, 70% to 90% of them singletons, with roughly 0.0097% in the top ten. The sample was also reused in another study, on human thymus T cells. From that paper: Donor material was obtained from healthy Finnish infants undergoing corrective surgery for congenital heart defects. Corrective cardiac surgery supplied the resected thymus tissue. Thymic and blood repertoires seemed to show skewed V and J gene use. Overlap was high between thymic repertoires from unrelated individuals, as reported in related research.

The chain joins TRBV21-1 to TRBJ1-3; the table assigns TRBD1, which was not confirmed against the DNA. TRBV21-1 is listed as a pseudogene. The material sequenced was thymocytes. This receptor was obtained from a boy younger than two with a congenital heart defect. CDR3 protein: CASSKEDRGPAGNTIYF. CDR3 bases: TGTGCCAGCAGCAAAGAGGACAGGGGCCCCGCTGGAAACACCATATATTTT.